This TCR beta chain came from a study of beta chain features in type 1 diabetes. Study conclusions and caveats: Across patients, naive, central memory and Treg TCRB repertoires exhibited apparently greater similarity than was observed across healthy donors. In cDNA sequencing, cells with high TCR expression could be over-represented. Lower insertion and higher deletion counts appeared at VDJ junctions in type 1 diabetes patients. People with Type 1 diabetes carried modestly yet significantly shorter TCRB CDR3s in all four CD4+ subsets.

There are many counts of this clone. Its antigen is still unknown. Each population that was sorted was more than 98% pure. Sequencing targeted expressed TCRB transcripts, as all isolated RNA had been reverse transcribed. Here immunoSEQ multiplex PCR was the method, and the copy in TCRdb shows in-frame clones only, minus some. The sample holds 300,000 to 450,000 clones, roughly a tenth seen once. Sample: central memory CD4+ T cells from blood. This receptor was taken from a man aged 25-45 years with type 1 diabetes.

The CDR3 sequence is CAISDRENNEQFF. The DNA for the CDR3 is TGTGCCATCAGTGACAGGGAGAACAATGAGCAGTTCTTC. The chain links TRBV10-3 to TRBJ2-1; D tentatively reads TRBD1 or TRBD2 (5 bases each). This CDR3 has 13 residues. Germline CDR1 is ENHRY and CDR2 is SYGVKD. V was trimmed by 3 bases and J by 5 bases, leaving 8 bases between them.